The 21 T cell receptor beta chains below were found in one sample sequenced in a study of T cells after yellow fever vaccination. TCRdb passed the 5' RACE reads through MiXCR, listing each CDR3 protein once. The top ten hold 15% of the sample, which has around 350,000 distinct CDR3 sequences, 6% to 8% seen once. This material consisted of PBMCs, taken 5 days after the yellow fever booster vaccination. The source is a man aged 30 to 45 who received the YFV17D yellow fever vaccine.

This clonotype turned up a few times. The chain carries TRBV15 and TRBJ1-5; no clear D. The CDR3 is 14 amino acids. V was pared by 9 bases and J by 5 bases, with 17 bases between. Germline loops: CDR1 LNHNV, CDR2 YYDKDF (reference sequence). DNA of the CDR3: TGTGCCACAAGGACGAGGGAGGCGGATCAGCCCCAGCATTTT. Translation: CATRTREADQPQHF.

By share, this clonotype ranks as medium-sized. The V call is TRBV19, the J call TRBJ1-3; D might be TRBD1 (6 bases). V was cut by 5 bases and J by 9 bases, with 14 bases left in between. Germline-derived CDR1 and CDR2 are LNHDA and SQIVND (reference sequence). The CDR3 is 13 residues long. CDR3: CASSHRDSTTIYF. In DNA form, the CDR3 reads TGTGCCAGTAGTCACAGGGACTCCACCACCATATATTTT.

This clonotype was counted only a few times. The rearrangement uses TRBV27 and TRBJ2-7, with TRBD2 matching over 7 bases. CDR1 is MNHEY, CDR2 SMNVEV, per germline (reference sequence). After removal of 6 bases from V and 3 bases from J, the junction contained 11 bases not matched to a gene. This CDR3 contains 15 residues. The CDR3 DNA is TGTGCCAGCAGAAGAACCCTGGGCGGGAGCTACGAGCAGTACTTC. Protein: CASRRTLGGSYEQYF.

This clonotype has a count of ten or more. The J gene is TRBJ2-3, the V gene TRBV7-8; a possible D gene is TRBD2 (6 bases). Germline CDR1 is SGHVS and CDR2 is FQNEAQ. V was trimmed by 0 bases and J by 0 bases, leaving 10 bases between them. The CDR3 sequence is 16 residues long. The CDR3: CASSLAGGTSTDTQYF. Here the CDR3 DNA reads TGTGCCAGCAGCTTAGCTGGCGGGACGAGCACAGATACGCAGTATTTT.

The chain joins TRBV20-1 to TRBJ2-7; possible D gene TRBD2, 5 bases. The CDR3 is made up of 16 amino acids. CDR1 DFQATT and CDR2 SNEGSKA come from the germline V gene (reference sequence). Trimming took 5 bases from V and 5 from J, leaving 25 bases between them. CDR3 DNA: TGCAGTGCTGGAGCCAGCCACCGGGGTCCTTCCCACGAGCAGTACTTC. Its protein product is CSAGASHRGPSHEQYF.

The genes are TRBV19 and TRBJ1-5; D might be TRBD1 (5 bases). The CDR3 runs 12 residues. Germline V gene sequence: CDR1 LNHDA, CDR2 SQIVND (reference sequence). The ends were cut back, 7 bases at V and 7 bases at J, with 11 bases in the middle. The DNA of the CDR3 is TGTGCCAGTAAAGACCAGGGCCAGCCCCAGCATTTT. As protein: CASKDQGQPQHF. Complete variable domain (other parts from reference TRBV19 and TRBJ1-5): DGGITQSPKYLFRKEGQNVTLSCEQNLNHDAMYWYRQDPGQGLRLIYYSQIVNDFQKGDIAEGYSVSREKKESFPLTVTSAQKNPTAFYLCASKDQGQPQHFGDGTRLSIL.

CDR3 nucleotide sequence: TGTGCCAGCAGCGTATTCGGGGGAGAACCGAGGGATGAGCAGTTCTTC. Translation gives CASSVFGGEPRDEQFF. The rearrangement joins TRBV9 to TRBJ2-1; possibly TRBD2 for D (6 bases). With 1 base removed from V and 8 bases from J, the gap between germline ends came to 19 bases. CDR1 is SGDLS, CDR2 YYNGEE, per germline. CDR3 size: 16 residues.

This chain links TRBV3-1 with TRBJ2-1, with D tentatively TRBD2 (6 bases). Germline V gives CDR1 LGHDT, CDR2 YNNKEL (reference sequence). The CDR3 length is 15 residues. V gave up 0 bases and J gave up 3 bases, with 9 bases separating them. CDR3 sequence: CASSQEGLFYNEQFF. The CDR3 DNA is TGTGCCAGCAGCCAAGAGGGACTTTTCTACAATGAGCAGTTCTTC.

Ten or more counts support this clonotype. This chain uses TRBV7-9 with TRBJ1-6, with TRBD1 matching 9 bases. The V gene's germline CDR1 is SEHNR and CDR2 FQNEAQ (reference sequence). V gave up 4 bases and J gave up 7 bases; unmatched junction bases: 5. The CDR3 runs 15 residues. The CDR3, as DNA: TGTGCCAGCAGCTCAGACGGGACAGGGAATTCACCCCTCCACTTT. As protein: CASSSDGTGNSPLHF.

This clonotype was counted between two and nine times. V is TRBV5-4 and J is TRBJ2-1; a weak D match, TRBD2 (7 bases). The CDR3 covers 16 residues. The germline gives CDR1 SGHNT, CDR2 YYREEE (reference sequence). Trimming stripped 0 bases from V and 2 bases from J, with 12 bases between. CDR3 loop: CASSLGGAGAYNEQFF. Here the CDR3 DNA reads TGTGCCAGCAGCTTGGGGGGGGCGGGAGCCTACAATGAGCAGTTCTTC. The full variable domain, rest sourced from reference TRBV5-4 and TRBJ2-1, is ETGVTQSPTHLIKTRGQQVTLRCSSQSGHNTVSWYQQALGQGPQFIFQYYREEENGRGNFPPRFSGLQFPNYSSELNVNALELDDSALYLCASSLGGAGAYNEQFFGPGTRLTVL.

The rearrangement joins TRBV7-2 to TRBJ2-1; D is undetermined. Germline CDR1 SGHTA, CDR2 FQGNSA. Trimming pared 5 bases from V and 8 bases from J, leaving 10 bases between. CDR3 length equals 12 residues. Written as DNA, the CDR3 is TGTGCCAGCAGCCACACCGACGATGAGCAGTTCTTC. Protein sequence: CASSHTDDEQFF.

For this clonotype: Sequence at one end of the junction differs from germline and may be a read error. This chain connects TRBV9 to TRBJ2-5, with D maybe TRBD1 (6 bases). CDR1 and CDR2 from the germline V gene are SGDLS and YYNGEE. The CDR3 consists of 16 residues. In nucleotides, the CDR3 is TGTGCCAGCAGCCGAACACTGGACGGGACACAAGAGACCCAGTGCTTC. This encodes CASSRTLDGTQETQCF.

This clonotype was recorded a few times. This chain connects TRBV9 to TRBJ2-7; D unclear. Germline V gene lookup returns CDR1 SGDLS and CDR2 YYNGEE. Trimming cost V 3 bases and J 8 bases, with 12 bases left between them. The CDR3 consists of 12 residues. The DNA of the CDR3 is TGTGCCAGCAGCGCTGACGATCGGCAGCAGTACTTC. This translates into CASSADDRQQYF.

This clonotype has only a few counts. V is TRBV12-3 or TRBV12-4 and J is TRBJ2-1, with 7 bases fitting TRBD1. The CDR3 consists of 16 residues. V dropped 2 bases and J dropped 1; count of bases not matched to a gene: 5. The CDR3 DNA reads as TGTGCCAGCAGTTTAAGCGAGGGGGCGTCCTACAATGAGCAGTTCTTC. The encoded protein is CASSLSEGASYNEQFF.

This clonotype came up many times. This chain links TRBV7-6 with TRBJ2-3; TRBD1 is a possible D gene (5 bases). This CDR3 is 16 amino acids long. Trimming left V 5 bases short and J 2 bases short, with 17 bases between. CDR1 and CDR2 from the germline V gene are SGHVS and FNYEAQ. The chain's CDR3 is CASSPRQSSFTDTQYF. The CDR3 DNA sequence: TGTGCCAGCAGCCCGCGACAGTCCTCGTTCACAGATACGCAGTATTTT.

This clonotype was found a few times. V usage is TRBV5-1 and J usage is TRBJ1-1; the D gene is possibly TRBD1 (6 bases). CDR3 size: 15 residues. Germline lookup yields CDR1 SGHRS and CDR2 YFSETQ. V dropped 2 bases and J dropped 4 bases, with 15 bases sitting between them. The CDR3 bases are TGCGCCAGCAGCTTTGGACGAGGGGGTGGCACTGAAGCTTTCTTT. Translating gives CASSFGRGGGTEAFF.

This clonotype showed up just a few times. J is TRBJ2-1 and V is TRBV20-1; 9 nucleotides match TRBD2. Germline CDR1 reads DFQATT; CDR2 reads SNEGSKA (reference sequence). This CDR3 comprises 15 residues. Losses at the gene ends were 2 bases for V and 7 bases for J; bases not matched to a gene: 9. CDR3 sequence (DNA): TGCAGTGCTAGAAGCATAGCGGGAGTCGAAAATGAGCAGTTCTTC. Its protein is CSARSIAGVENEQFF.

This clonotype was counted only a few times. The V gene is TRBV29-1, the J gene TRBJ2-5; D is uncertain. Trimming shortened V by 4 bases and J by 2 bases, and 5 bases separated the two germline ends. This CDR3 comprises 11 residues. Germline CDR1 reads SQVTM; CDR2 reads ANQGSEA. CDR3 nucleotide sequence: TGCAGCGTTGTCAGGCAAGAGACCCAGTACTTC. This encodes CSVVRQETQYF. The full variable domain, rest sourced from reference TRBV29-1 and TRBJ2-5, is SAVISQKPSRDICQRGTSLTIQCQVDSQVTMMFWYRQQPGQSLTLIATANQGSEATYESGFVIDKFPISRPNLTFSTLTVSNMSPEDSSIYLCSVVRQETQYFGPGTRLLVL.

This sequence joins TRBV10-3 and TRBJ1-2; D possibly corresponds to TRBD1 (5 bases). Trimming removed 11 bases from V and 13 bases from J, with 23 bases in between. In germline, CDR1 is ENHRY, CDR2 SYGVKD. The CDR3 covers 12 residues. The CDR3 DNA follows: TGTGCCTCCGGACCGGGAACCTTAGGGGCCACCTTC. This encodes CASGPGTLGATF.

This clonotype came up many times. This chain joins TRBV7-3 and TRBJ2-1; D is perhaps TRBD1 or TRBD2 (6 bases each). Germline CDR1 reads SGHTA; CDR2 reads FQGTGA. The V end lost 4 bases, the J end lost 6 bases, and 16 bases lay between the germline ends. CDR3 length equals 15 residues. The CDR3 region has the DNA TGTGCCAGCAGCTCCTACCCAGGAGGGGGCAATGAGCAGTTCTTC. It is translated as CASSSYPGGGNEQFF.

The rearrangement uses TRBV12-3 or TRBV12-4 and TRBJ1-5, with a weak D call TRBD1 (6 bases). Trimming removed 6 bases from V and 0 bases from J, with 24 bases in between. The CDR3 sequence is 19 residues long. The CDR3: CASSPRGHMASYSNQPQHF. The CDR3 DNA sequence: TGTGCCAGCAGCCCCCGGGGACATATGGCCAGCTATAGCAATCAGCCCCAGCATTTT.